This T cell receptor (beta chain) was recovered during a study of blood T cell repertoires in COVID-19. Overall study context: The United States, Italy and Spain were the sources of the acute and convalescent COVID-19 samples. The cDNA or gDNA used as material had been derived from T cells, B-cell-depleted T cells, or PBMCs.

In germline, CDR1 is LNHDA, CDR2 SQIVND (reference sequence). This CDR3 region has 12 residues. Trimming cost V 3 bases and J 3 bases, with 6 bases left between them. In the source study's methods: How many nucleated cells were present was estimated from reference gene primer amplification. The repertoire was sequenced with immunoSEQ multiplex PCR; TCRdb's copy has only in-frame clones and lacks some. Clone size and V and J calls were adopted from that table, with D and trimming inferred from the DNA. Of 56,000 or so clones in the sample, 85% to 90% were seen once. The receptor comes from a woman older than 75 with active COVID-19. This chain connects TRBV19 to TRBJ2-7; D gene uncertain. The specimen was peripheral blood. CDR3 in amino acids: CASSIPGYEQYF. The CDR3 DNA reads as TGTGCCAGTAGTATCCCCGGCTACGAGCAGTACTTC.